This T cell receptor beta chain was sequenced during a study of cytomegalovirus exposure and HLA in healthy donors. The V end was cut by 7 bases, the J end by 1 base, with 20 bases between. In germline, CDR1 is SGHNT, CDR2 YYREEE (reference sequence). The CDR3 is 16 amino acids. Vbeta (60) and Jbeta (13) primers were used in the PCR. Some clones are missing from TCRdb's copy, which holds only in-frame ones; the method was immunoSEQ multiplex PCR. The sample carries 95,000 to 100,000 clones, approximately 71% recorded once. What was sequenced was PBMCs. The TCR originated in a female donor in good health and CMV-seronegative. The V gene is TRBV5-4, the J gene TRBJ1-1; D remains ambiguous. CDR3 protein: CASHSAGIGKNTEAFF. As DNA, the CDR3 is TGTGCCAGCCATTCCGCGGGTATCGGAAAGAACACTGAAGCTTTCTTT.